Given below is one T cell receptor (beta chain) in context. This clone has only one observation. Its antigen has not been determined. Base qualities are not recorded, but no much larger clone differs from it by a single base. By immunohistochemistry, the tumors of all patients showed robust positive staining for Merkel cell polyomavirus Large T antigen. Some 12 Merkel cell carcinoma patients with robust KLL-tetramer+ populations, above 0.04% of CD8+ T cells, in blood and/or cultured TIL were included. Every patient was Caucasian, and patient ages had a median of 65 years and ranged from about 50 to 77 years. For patients with unknown primaries who presented with nodal disease, or in cases where primary tissue was insufficient, lymph node tumors were analyzed. The record originates from a study of tumor-infiltrating T cells and Merkel cell polyomavirus (dated by TCRdb to the late 2010s). About the full investigation: The study examined CD8+ T cells specific for the Merkel cell polyomavirus KLL epitope in Merkel cell carcinoma patients. Varying disease stages were represented at patient presentation, and patients were followed for a median of roughly 2.7 years (range roughly 1.1 to 6.0 years). Varied, non-standardized therapies, including chemotherapy, radiation and immunotherapies, were received by the patients. In about 14 samples, KLL-tetramer-sorted cells taken from blood or tumor-infiltrating lymphocytes underwent TRB sequencing, as did some 12 matched whole-tumor samples. Most of the whole-tumor samples were approximately 23-micron curls sectioned from formalin-fixed, paraffin-embedded tissue blocks. Of all the tumor samples in the study, one was a frozen nodal tumor digest and another was a flash-frozen core biopsy of a metastasis.

Counted from cysteine to phenylalanine, this CDR3 has 12 amino acids. Kept here is only the CDR3 DNA, which spans 36 bases and is read in frame from base 1. The trim is 2 bases for V and 0 bases for J, with a gap of 3 bases between the germline ends. Library preparation used the immunoSEQ multiplex PCR assay. Genomic DNA extraction, TRB sequencing and normalization were performed by Adaptive Biotechnologies (Seattle, WA). From the authors' description of their analysis: Clonality was calculated as one minus the Shannon entropy of productive TRB sequences, normalized by log2 of unique productive sequences. KLL-specific clonotypes in tumors were identified by matching TCRbeta CDR3 amino acid sequences to those from the tetramer-sorted sample of each patient. TCRdb holds this immuneACCESS table with in-frame rearrangements only. Some clones are missing; in checked studies, unresolved V genes explain under half, and the rest has no known cause. The DNA was the basis for D and trimming; V, J and clone size are from that table. The sample records 20,000 to 30,000 clones, 87% of which are singletons. The top ten constitute approximately 3% of the sample.

Beyond this particular receptor, the publication reports: Only a single viral epitope was studied, so T cells against other Merkel cell polyomavirus epitopes were not captured. KLL-specific TRB repertoires were diverse and mostly private, with just one public clonotype, shared by two patients, among about 390 unique sequences. One limitation of the study is the small sample size (n of about eleven patients). More unique KLL-specific clonotypes in tumors (roughly 5-120 vs 0-3) was associated with a significant MCC-specific survival advantage (P = 0.0051). Significantly improved MCC-specific survival was associated with a higher intratumoral fraction of KLL-specific T cells (about 1.9-20% versus about 0-0.14%).

The specimen sequenced was lymph node tissue. This TCR came from a man in his fifties with Merkel cell carcinoma. The chain is assembled from TRBV5-3 and TRBJ2-7; no D gene can be assigned with confidence. TRBV5-3 is flagged as an ORF with uncertain function. The CDR3 is CARSFSSYEQYF. The DNA is as follows: TGTGCCAGAAGCTTCTCCTCCTACGAGCAGTACTTC.